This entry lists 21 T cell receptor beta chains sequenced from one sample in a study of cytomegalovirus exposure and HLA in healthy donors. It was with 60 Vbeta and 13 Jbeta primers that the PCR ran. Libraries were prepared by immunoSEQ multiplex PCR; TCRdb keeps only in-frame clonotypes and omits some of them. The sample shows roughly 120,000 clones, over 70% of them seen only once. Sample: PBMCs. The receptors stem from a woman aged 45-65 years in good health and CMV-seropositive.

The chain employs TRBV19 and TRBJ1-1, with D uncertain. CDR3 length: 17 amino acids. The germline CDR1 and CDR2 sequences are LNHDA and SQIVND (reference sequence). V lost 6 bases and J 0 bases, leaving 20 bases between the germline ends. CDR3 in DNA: TGTGCCAGTAGCCCAGGAGGACCGGGAAGCTTGAACACTGAAGCTTTCTTT. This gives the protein CASSPGGPGSLNTEAFF.

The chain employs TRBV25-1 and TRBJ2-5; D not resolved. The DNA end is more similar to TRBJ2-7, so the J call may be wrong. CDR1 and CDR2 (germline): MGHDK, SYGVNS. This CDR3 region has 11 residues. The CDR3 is CASSESYEQYF. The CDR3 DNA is TGTGCCAGCAGTGAGTCCTACGAGCAGTACTTC.

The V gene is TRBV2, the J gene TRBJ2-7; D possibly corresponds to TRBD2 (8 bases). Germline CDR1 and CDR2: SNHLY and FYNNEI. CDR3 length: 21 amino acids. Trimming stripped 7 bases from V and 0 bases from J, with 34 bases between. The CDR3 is CASNLDDGRDSTDRFSYEQYF. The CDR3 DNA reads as TGTGCCAGCAACCTGGACGACGGGAGGGACAGCACGGATAGGTTCTCCTACGAGCAGTACTTC.

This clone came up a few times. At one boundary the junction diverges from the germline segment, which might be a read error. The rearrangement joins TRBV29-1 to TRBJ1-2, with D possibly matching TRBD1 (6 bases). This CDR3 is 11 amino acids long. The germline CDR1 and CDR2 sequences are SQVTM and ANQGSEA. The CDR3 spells CSGEQGSGYTF. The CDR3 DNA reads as TGCAGCGGTGAACAGGGTTCGGGCTACACCTTC.

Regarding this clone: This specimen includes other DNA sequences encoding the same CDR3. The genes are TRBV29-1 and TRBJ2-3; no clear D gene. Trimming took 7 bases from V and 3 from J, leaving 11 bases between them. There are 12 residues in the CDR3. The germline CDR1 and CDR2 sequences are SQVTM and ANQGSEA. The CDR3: CSAVMYTDTQYF. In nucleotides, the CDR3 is TGCAGCGCTGTTATGTATACAGATACGCAGTATTTT.

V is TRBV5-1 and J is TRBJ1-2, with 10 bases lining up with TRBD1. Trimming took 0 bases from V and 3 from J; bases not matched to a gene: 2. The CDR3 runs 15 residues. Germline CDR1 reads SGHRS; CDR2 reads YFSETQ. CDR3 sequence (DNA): TGCGCCAGCAGCTTGGAAGGGACAGGGGACTATGGCTACACCTTC. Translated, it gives CASSLEGTGDYGYTF.

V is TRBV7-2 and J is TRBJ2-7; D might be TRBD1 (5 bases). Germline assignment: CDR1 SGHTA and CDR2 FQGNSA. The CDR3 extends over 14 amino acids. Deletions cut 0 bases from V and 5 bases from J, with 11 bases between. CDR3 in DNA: TGTGCCAGCAGCTTAGCGTACAGGTTAAACGAGCAGTACTTC. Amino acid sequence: CASSLAYRLNEQYF.

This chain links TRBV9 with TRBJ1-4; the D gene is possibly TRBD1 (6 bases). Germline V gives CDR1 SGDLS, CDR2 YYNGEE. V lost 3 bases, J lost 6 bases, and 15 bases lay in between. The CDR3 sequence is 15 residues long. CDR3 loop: CASSAEGGADEKLFF. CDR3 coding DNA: TGTGCCAGCAGCGCTGAGGGGGGGGCGGATGAAAAACTGTTTTTT.

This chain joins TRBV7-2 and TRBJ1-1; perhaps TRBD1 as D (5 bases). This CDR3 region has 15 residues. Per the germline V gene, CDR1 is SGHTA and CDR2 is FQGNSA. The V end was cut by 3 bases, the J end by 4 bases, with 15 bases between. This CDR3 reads CASSLEGSGGTEAFF. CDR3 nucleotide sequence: TGTGCCAGCAGCTTGGAGGGCAGCGGGGGCACTGAAGCTTTCTTT.

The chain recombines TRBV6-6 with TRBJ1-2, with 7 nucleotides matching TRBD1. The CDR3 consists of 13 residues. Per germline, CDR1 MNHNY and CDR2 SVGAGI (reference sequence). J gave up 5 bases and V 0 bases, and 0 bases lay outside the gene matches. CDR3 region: CASSYSQGYGYTF. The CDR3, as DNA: TGTGCCAGCAGTTACTCACAGGGGTATGGCTACACCTTC.

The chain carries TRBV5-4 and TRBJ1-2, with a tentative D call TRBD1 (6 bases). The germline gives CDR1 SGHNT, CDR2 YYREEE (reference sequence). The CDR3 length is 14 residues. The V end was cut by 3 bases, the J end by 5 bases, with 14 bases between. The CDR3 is CASSSTGISYGYTF. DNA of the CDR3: TGTGCCAGCAGCTCCACAGGGATCAGTTATGGCTACACCTTC.

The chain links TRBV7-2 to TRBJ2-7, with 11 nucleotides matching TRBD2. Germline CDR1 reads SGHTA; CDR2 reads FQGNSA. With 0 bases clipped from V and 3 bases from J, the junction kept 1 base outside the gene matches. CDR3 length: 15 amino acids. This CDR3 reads CASSLALAGGYEQYF. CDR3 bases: TGTGCCAGCAGCTTAGCGCTAGCGGGAGGCTACGAGCAGTACTTC. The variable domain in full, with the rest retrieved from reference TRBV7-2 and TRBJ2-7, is GAGVSQSPSNKVTEKGKDVELRCDPISGHTALYWYRQSLGQGLEFLIYFQGNSAPDKSGLPSDRFSAERTGGSVSTLTIQRTQQEDSAVYLCASSLALAGGYEQYFGPGTRLTVT.

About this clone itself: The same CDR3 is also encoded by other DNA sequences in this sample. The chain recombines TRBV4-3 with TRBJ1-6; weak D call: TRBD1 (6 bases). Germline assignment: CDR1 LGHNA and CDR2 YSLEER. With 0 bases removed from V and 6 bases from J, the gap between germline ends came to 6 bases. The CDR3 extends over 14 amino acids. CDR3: CASSQEGGNSPLHF. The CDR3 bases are TGCGCCAGCAGCCAAGAAGGGGGTAATTCACCCCTCCACTTT.

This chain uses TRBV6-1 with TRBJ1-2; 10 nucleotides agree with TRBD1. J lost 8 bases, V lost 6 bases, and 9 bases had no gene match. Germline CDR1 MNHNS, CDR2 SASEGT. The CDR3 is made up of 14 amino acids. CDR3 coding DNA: TGTGCCAGCAGCCTCTCCGGGACAGGGGAAGGCTACACCTTC. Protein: CASSLSGTGEGYTF.

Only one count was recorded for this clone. The CDR3 spells CASSNTPGQGLETQYF. DNA of the CDR3: TGTGCCAGCAGCAACACCCCCGGACAGGGACTGGAGACCCAGTACTTC. The V gene is TRBV7-9, the J gene TRBJ2-5; 8 bases agree with TRBD1. Germline-derived CDR1 and CDR2 are SEHNR and FQNEAQ (reference sequence). V was clipped by 5 bases and J by 5 bases; unmatched bases: 13. CDR3 size: 16 residues.

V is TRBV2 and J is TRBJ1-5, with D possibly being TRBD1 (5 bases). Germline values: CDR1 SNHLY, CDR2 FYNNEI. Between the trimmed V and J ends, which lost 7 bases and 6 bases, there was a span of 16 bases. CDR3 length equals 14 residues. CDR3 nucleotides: TGTGCCAGCACCACCAGGCAGGGAAGTCAGCCCCAGCATTTT. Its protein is CASTTRQGSQPQHF.

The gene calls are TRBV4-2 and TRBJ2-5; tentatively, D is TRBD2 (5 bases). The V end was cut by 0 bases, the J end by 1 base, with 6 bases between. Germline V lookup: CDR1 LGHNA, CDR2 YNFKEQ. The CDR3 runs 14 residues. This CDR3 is CASSQELAQETQYF. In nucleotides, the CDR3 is TGTGCCAGCAGCCAAGAGCTAGCCCAAGAGACCCAGTACTTC.

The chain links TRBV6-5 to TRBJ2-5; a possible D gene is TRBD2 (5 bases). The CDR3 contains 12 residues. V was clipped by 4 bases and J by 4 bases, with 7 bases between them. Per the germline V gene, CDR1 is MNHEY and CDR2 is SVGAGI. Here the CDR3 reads CASSSGVETQYF. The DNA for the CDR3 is TGTGCCAGCAGTTCCGGGGTAGAGACCCAGTACTTC.

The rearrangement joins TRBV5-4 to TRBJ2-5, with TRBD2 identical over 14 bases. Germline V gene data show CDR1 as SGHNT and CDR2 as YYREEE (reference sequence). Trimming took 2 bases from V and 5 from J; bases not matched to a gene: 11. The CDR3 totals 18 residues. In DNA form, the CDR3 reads TGTGCCAGCAGCTTTGGGCTGACTAGCGGGGGGGCCGGGGAGACCCAGTACTTC. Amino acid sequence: CASSFGLTSGGAGETQYF.

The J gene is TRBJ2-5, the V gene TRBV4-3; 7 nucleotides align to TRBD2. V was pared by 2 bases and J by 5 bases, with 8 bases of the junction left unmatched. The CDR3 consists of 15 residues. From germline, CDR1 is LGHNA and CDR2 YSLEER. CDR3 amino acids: CASSQFRDYPETQYF. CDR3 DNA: TGCGCCAGCAGCCAATTCCGGGACTACCCGGAGACCCAGTACTTC.

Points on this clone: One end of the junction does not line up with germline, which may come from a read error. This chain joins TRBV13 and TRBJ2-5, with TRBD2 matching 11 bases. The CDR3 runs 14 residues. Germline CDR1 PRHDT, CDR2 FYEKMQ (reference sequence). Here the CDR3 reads CASSWPGLAAPIDF. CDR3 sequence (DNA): TGTGCCAGCAGCTGGCCGGGACTAGCGGCGCCCATTGACTTC.